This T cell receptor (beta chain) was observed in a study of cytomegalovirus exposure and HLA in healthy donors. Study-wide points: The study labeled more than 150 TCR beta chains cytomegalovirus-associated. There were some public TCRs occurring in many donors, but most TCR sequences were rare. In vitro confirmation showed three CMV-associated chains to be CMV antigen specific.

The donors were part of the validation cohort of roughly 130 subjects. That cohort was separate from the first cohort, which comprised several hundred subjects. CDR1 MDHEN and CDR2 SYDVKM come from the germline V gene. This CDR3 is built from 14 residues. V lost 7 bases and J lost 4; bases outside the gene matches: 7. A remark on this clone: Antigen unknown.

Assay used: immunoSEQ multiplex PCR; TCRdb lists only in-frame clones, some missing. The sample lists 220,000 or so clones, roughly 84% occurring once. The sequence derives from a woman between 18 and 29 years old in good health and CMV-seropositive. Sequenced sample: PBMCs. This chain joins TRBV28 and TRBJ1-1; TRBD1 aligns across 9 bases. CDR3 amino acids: CASNSGQGSTEAFF. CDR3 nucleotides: TGTGCCAGCAACTCCGGACAGGGGAGCACTGAAGCTTTCTTT.